This TCR beta chain was documented in a study of blood T cell repertoires in COVID-19. The wider study: PBMCs, B-cell-depleted T cells, or T cells provided the cDNA or gDNA that made up the material.

Germline V gives CDR1 LNHDA, CDR2 SQIVND (reference sequence). Trimming pared 5 bases from V and 0 bases from J, leaving 10 bases between. This CDR3 is 15 amino acids long. TCRdb's copy holds only in-frame clones and misses some; the assay was immunoSEQ multiplex PCR. The sample lists 20,000 to 30,000 clones, around 86% occurring once. The J gene is TRBJ1-4, the V gene TRBV19; weak D call: TRBD1 (6 bases). The origin of this receptor is a man between 45 and 60 years old with active COVID-19. The sequenced sample was peripheral blood. CDR3 in DNA: TGTGCCAGTAGTTCCCACAGGGCAACTAATGAAAAACTGTTTTTT. Translating gives CASSSHRATNEKLFF.